This T cell receptor (beta chain) was obtained from a study of T cells in Graves' hyperthyroidism and ophthalmopathy. The V end lost 6 bases, the J end lost 6 bases, and 15 bases lay between the germline ends. The CDR3 consists of 14 residues. CDR1 MDHEN and CDR2 SYDVKM come from the germline V gene. TCR beta CDR3 regions were amplified from RNA transcripts. First-round RT-PCR with HTBI primers amplified the TCR CDR3 region. TCRdb re-called the multiplex PCR reads through MiXCR, storing one row per CDR3 protein. The profile covers about 530,000 distinct CDR3 sequences, with 15% to 20% appearing a single time and roughly 18% taken by the ten largest. The diagnoses drew upon clinical symptoms, serum thyroxine and TRAb, thyroid ultrasound and orbital computed tomography. This clonotype was seen at least ten times.

This chain connects TRBV28 to TRBJ1-5; tentative D call: TRBD1 (6 bases). The receptor comes from a woman aged 18-35 years with Graves' ophthalmopathy. Sequenced input: blood. In DNA, the CDR3 is TGTGCCAGCAGAACAGGGCTTGACGGTCAGCCCCAGCATTTT. Amino acids: CASRTGLDGQPQHF.